This is a list of T cell receptor beta chains from one sample in a study of cytomegalovirus exposure and HLA in healthy donors. Assay used: immunoSEQ multiplex PCR; TCRdb lists only in-frame clones, some missing. Of tens of thousands of clones listed, around a tenth were seen once; the top ten hold about 24%. The specimen was PBMCs. The receptors were gathered from a man in his sixties in good health and CMV-seropositive. CDR3s include the opening cysteine and the closing phenylalanine or tryptophan. A D gene is named only where the DNA matches it firmly. Rows may omit the clone size; those that give it use once, few, many or a size class.

CASTIGVLYTGELFF TGTGCCAGCACCATAGGGGTACTATACACCGGGGAGCTGTTTTTT TRBJ2-2 TRBV6-5 few .
CASSPLPVNSPLHF TGTGCCAGCAGCCCCCTCCCCGTTAATTCACCCCTCCACTTT TRBJ1-6 TRBV7-9 few .
CASEGTAPTNEKLFF TGTGCCAGCGAGGGGACAGCCCCAACTAATGAAAAACTGTTTTTT TRBJ1-4 TRBV28 few TRBD1
CASSLERTGSYGYTF TGTGCCAGCAGCTTAGAAAGGACAGGGTCGTATGGCTACACCTTC TRBJ1-2 TRBV7-9 . TRBD1
CASSSGVNTGELFF TGCGCCAGCAGCTCCGGGGTAAACACCGGGGAGCTGTTTTTT TRBJ2-2 TRBV5-1 . .
CASSPGLQETQYF TGTGCCAGCAGCCCCGGACTCCAAGAGACCCAGTACTTC TRBJ2-5 TRBV7-9 . .
CASSYSQGGTEAFF TGTGCCAGCAGTTACTCCCAGGGCGGCACTGAAGCTTTCTTT TRBJ1-1 TRBV6-5 few .
CASSLGGTGLNYGYTF TGTGCCAGCAGCTTAGGAGGGACAGGGTTAAACTATGGCTACACCTTC TRBJ1-2 TRBV7-2 few TRBD1
CASSTGRGSNEQFF TGTGCCAGCAGCACAGGGAGGGGGTCCAATGAGCAGTTCTTC TRBJ2-1 TRBV6-1 . .
CASSLSGSPPYNEQFF TGTGCCAGCAGTTTAAGCGGGAGTCCCCCCTACAATGAGCAGTTCTTC TRBJ2-1 TRBV28 few TRBD2
CASSGSTGISGYTF TGTGCCAGCAGTGGGTCGACAGGGATAAGTGGCTACACCTTC TRBJ1-2 TRBV25-1 few TRBD1
CASSTGTGPYEQYF TGTGCCAGCAGCACCGGGACAGGACCCTACGAGCAGTACTTC TRBJ2-7 TRBV11-3 . TRBD1
CASSSQRGEYEQFF TGTGCCAGCAGTTCCCAGCGGGGGGAGTATGAGCAGTTCTTC TRBJ2-1 TRBV27 . TRBD2
CASSPTGQGETQYF TGTGCCAGCTCACCGACAGGCCAAGGGGAGACCCAGTACTTC TRBJ2-5 TRBV18 . .
CASSFGQGAVKEKLFF TGTGCCAGCAGCTTCGGACAGGGGGCAGTCAAGGAAAAACTGTTTTTT TRBJ1-4 TRBV11-2 . TRBD1
CASSSSLTAREKLFF TGTGCCAGCAGCTCCTCTCTTACGGCTAGGGAAAAACTGTTTTTT TRBJ1-4 TRBV11-2 . .
CASSRTGVNTEAFF TGTGCCAGCAGCCGGACAGGTGTCAACACTGAAGCTTTCTTT TRBJ1-1 TRBV6-5 few TRBD1
CASSPGHLNGYTF TGTGCCAGCAGCCCGGGACATCTGAATGGCTACACCTTC TRBJ1-2 TRBV5-4 . .
CASSRSSGSWNEQFF TGTGCCAGCAGCCGCTCTAGCGGGAGCTGGAATGAGCAGTTCTTC TRBJ2-1 TRBV25-1 few TRBD2
CASSSDRGSGNTIYF TGTGCCAGCAGCTCCGACAGGGGCTCTGGAAACACCATATATTTT TRBJ1-3 TRBV7-9 few TRBD1
CASSPLNSNEKLFF TGTGCCAGCTCACCGCTTAACAGTAATGAAAAACTGTTTTTT TRBJ1-4 TRBV18 few .
CASSGTGRTDTQYF TGTGCCAGCAGCGGGACTGGACGCACAGATACGCAGTATTTT TRBJ2-3 TRBV7-9 few .
CASSLRGAGDEQFF TGTGCCAGCAGCTTAAGAGGAGCGGGCGATGAGCAGTTCTTC TRBJ2-1 TRBV7-3 few .
CASSISISGANVLTF TGTGCCAGTAGTATCAGTATCTCTGGGGCCAACGTCCTGACTTTC TRBJ2-6 TRBV19 few .
CASSLDTSGRLAGELFF TGTGCCAGCAGCTTAGATACCAGCGGGAGACTCGCCGGGGAGCTGTTTTTT TRBJ2-2 TRBV11-2 . TRBD2
CASSPDRGLNTEAFF TGTGCCAGCAGCCCCGACAGGGGGCTGAACACTGAAGCTTTCTTT TRBJ1-1 TRBV13 . TRBD1
CSVQKASNQPQHF TGCAGCGTTCAAAAAGCTAGCAATCAGCCCCAGCATTTT TRBJ1-5 TRBV29-1 . .
CASSPDRAEREQYF TGTGCCAGCTCACCCGACAGGGCAGAGCGCGAGCAGTACTTC TRBJ2-7 TRBV18 . TRBD1
CASSLLETDTQYF TGTGCCAGCTCATTATTAGAGACAGATACGCAGTATTTT TRBJ2-3 TRBV18 . .
CASRSRQGTYEQYF TGTGCCAGCAGGTCTAGACAGGGAACCTACGAGCAGTACTTC TRBJ2-7 TRBV6-1 . TRBD1
CASTERTGFTDTQYF TGTGCCAGCACTGAACGGACAGGATTCACAGATACGCAGTATTTT TRBJ2-3 TRBV2 . TRBD1
CASTGGSTDTQYF TGTGCCAGCACTGGCGGGAGCACAGATACGCAGTATTTT TRBJ2-3 TRBV6-1 few .
CASSFGSGSGAYEQYF TGTGCCAGCAGCTTTGGGAGCGGGAGCGGGGCCTACGAGCAGTACTTC TRBJ2-7 TRBV5-6 many TRBD2
CASSLLTSDSTDTQYF TGTGCCAGCAGCCTGTTAACTAGCGACAGCACAGATACGCAGTATTTT TRBJ2-3 TRBV7-9 few TRBD2
CAWRGTSQETQYF TGTGCCTGGAGGGGGACTAGCCAAGAGACCCAGTACTTC TRBJ2-5 TRBV30 few TRBD2